The TCR beta chain under discussion was sequenced for a study of beta chain features in type 1 diabetes. Study summary: Sorted cells examined across all samples numbered 107,917,701.

CD45RO/CCR7/CD25/CD127/CD95/CD27 separated CD4+ naive, central memory, regulatory and stem cell-like memory cells by sorting. Isolated RNA was reverse transcribed in full, so expressed TCRB transcripts were sequenced. Some clones are missing from TCRdb's copy, which holds only in-frame ones; the method was immunoSEQ multiplex PCR. The table has 95,000 to 150,000 clones, about 15% seen once; the top ten hold 2% to 2.5%. This clone was found a few times. Its antigen is currently unknown. A much larger clone sits a single nucleotide away, making a read error possible. Broader study findings: It was among patients, rather than healthy donors, that naive, central memory and Treg TCRB repertoires appeared more similar. Reads derived from cDNA could over-represent cells showing high TCR expression. For Type 1 diabetes patients, all four CD4+ subsets carried TCRB CDR3s that were moderately but significantly shorter.

CDR3 size: 14 residues. The V end was cut by 1 base, the J end by 0 bases, with 6 bases between. CDR1 and CDR2 from the germline V gene are SGHVS and FNYEAQ. This chain joins TRBV7-6 and TRBJ1-1; no firm D call. The origin of this receptor is a man aged 25-45 years with type 1 diabetes. Sequencing was carried out using central memory CD4+ T cells from blood. The DNA for the CDR3 is TGTGCCAGCAGCTTAGGCCAGCTGAACACTGAAGCTTTCTTT. This sequence encodes CASSLGQLNTEAFF.